These T cell receptor beta chains were read from a single sample in a study of cytomegalovirus exposure and HLA in healthy donors. The assay was immunoSEQ multiplex PCR, and TCRdb's table has in-frame clones only and misses some. This sample has more than 80,000 clones; around nine tenths occur once, and the top ten carry around a tenth. The sample was PBMCs. The receptors were gathered from a man aged 30 to 45 in good health and CMV-seropositive. Each CDR3 is given with its conserved first and last residue. A D gene is named only where the DNA matches it firmly. Clone size appears in some rows only: once, few, many, or a class for an expanded clone.

v_gene,abundance,d_gene,j_gene,len,CDR3nt,CDR3aa
TRBV5-4,NA,TRBD2,TRBJ2-2,17,TGTGCCAGCAGCAACGGACTAGCGGGGTCGAACACCGGGGAGCTGTTTTTT,CASSNGLAGSNTGELFF
TRBV7-9,NA,TRBD2,TRBJ2-1,15,TGTGCCAGCAGCCCTTTACCCCGCGGGAGCCCTGAGCAGTTCTTC,CASSPLPRGSPEQFF
TRBV18,NA,TRBD1,TRBJ1-3,15,TGTGCCAGCTCACCGCAGGGGGACTCTGGAAACACCATATATTTT,CASSPQGDSGNTIYF
TRBV27,NA,NA,TRBJ2-1,18,TGTGCCAGCAGTTTAAGGGCCCGGACCGACTACTCCTACAATGAGCAGTTCTTC,CASSLRARTDYSYNEQFF
TRBV2,NA,NA,TRBJ1-1,12,TGTGCCAGGGGCGGGTTTGGGACTGAAGCTTTCTTT,CARGGFGTEAFF
TRBV7-2,NA,TRBD1,TRBJ2-7,14,TGTGCCAGCAGCCCAGGACAGGCCTCCTACGAGCAGTACTTC,CASSPGQASYEQYF
TRBV10-3,NA,TRBD1,TRBJ1-3,16,TGTGCCATCAGTGAGACCCGACAGGGCGCTGGAAACACCATATATTTT,CAISETRQGAGNTIYF
TRBV5-6,few,NA,TRBJ1-2,15,TGTGCCAGCAGCTTGGGACTGGACAGTCTGTATGGCTACACCTTC,CASSLGLDSLYGYTF
TRBV5-4,NA,NA,TRBJ2-1,14,TGTGCCAGCAGCTTGGAAGGTGGAGGGGCCGAGCAGTTCTTC,CASSLEGGGAEQFF
TRBV5-1,NA,NA,TRBJ2-1,13,TGCGCCAGCAGCCTACGGACAGACAATGAGCAGTTCTTC,CASSLRTDNEQFF
TRBV7-9,NA,NA,TRBJ1-5,15,TGTGCCAGCAGCCAGGGACTTAACAGCAATCAGCCCCAGCATTTT,CASSQGLNSNQPQHF
TRBV27,NA,NA,TRBJ1-4,16,TGTGCCAGCAGTCCGCCCTACAGGGTAGGGAATGAAAAACTGTTTTTT,CASSPPYRVGNEKLFF
TRBV6-1,NA,TRBD1,TRBJ1-1,15,TGTGCCAGCAGGGAGGACAGGGGATGGGACACTGAAGCTTTCTTT,CASREDRGWDTEAFF
TRBV28,NA,NA,TRBJ2-6,13,TGTGCCAGCAGTTCCCCAGGGGCCAACGTCCTGACTTTC,CASSSPGANVLTF
TRBV27,NA,TRBD2,TRBJ2-7,15,TGTGCCAGCAGTTTGACTAGCGGCGTCTCCTACGAGCAGTACTTC,CASSLTSGVSYEQYF
TRBV5-6,NA,NA,TRBJ2-7,14,TGTGCCAGCAGCAAAACAGGTATCTCCTACGAGCAGTACTTC,CASSKTGISYEQYF